Each of the 25 T cell receptor beta chains below was sequenced from the same sample in a study of long-term antiretroviral therapy in people with HIV. This was the immunoSEQ v3.0 assay at survey level. Some clones are missing from TCRdb's copy, which holds only in-frame ones; the method was immunoSEQ multiplex PCR. Of 30,000 to 40,000 clones listed, around nine tenths were seen once; the top ten hold 10% to 15%. This specimen consisted of unsorted PBMCs, obtained 1.1 years after starting antiretroviral therapy. The receptors originated from a man aged 18 to 29 with HIV.

V is TRBV2 and J is TRBJ2-3; 12 nucleotides align to TRBD2. CDR1 SNHLY and CDR2 FYNNEI come from the germline V gene. V shed 9 bases and J 4 bases; nucleotides not matched to a gene: 11. The CDR3 runs 16 residues. This chain's CDR3 is CASCSTSGGIADTQYF. DNA of the CDR3: TGTGCCAGTTGTTCGACTAGCGGGGGAATCGCAGATACGCAGTATTTT.

This chain links TRBV2 with TRBJ1-2; 8 bases fit TRBD1. V lost 8 bases and J lost 4; bases outside the gene matches: 3. CDR1 and CDR2 (germline): SNHLY, FYNNEI. This CDR3 is built from 12 residues. The CDR3 loop reads CASSGQAYGYTF. The DNA of the CDR3 is TGTGCCAGCTCGGGACAGGCCTATGGCTACACCTTC.

Only one count was recorded for this clone. The rearrangement joins TRBV7-2 to TRBJ2-7; tentative D call: TRBD1 (6 bases). In germline, CDR1 is SGHTA, CDR2 FQGNSA. CDR3 length: 14 residues. Trimming took off 3 bases at V and 0 bases at J, with 9 bases between the two ends. The CDR3 spells CASSLGHSSYEQYF. The CDR3 DNA sequence: TGTGCCAGCAGCTTGGGACACAGCTCCTACGAGCAGTACTTC.

This clone has more than one count but fewer than ten. This sequence joins TRBV5-1 and TRBJ2-5; a possible D gene is TRBD2 (7 bases). The CDR3 totals 14 residues. Germline V CDR1 and CDR2: SGHRS, YFSETQ. The V and J ends lost 4 bases and 2 bases respectively, with 12 bases between them. CDR3 protein: CASSGRGLQETQYF. In DNA form, the CDR3 reads TGCGCCAGCAGCGGGCGGGGGCTTCAAGAGACCCAGTACTTC.

This chain uses TRBV4-3 with TRBJ1-2; 9 nucleotides line up with TRBD1. After removal of 0 bases from V and 8 bases from J, the junction contained 4 bases not matched to a gene. The length of the CDR3 is 14 residues. Germline V gives CDR1 LGHNA, CDR2 YSLEER. CDR3 amino acids: CASSQDRDRAGYTF. CDR3 nucleotides: TGCGCCAGCAGCCAAGATAGGGACAGGGCAGGCTACACCTTC.

This chain connects TRBV6-1 to TRBJ1-1; 8 positions match TRBD1. The CDR3 sequence is 15 residues long. Germline CDR1 reads MNHNS; CDR2 reads SASEGT. Losses at the gene ends were 6 bases for V and 3 bases for J; bases not matched to a gene: 9. The CDR3 is CASSLGTGRDTEAFF. DNA for the CDR3: TGTGCCAGCAGCCTAGGGACAGGAAGGGACACTGAAGCTTTCTTT.

The chain employs TRBV11-2 and TRBJ1-3; no firm D call. Deletions cut 4 bases from V and 0 bases from J, with 7 bases between. Germline V gene lookup returns CDR1 SGHAT and CDR2 FQNNGV. The CDR3 consists of 14 residues. DNA of the CDR3: TGTGCCAGCAGCTACGAGCTCTCTGGAAACACCATATATTTT. This encodes CASSYELSGNTIYF.

This chain links TRBV5-1 with TRBJ1-6; D gene uncertain. V lost 9 bases to trimming and J lost 8 bases, with 15 bases between them. The germline V gene has CDR1 SGHRS and CDR2 YFSETQ. The CDR3 contains 13 residues. This chain's CDR3 is CATSEDNYSPLHF. Here the CDR3 DNA reads TGCGCCACCTCTGAGGATAACTATTCACCCCTCCACTTT.

The V and J genes are TRBV29-1 and TRBJ2-7; D uncertain. The CDR3 is made up of 12 amino acids. V dropped 1 base and J dropped 3 bases, with 7 bases sitting between them. Looked up from germline, CDR1 is SQVTM and CDR2 is ANQGSEA. CDR3 residues: CSVEVNYYEQYF. CDR3 sequence (DNA): TGCAGCGTTGAAGTCAACTACTACGAGCAGTACTTC.

The V call is TRBV7-3, the J call TRBJ2-3; tentative D call: TRBD1 (6 bases). Germline V gives CDR1 SGHTA, CDR2 FQGTGA. There are 15 residues in the CDR3. V was cut by 5 bases and J by 1 base, with 13 bases left in between. In DNA, the CDR3 is TGTGCCAGCAGCCTACAGGGTAGGGGCACAGATACGCAGTATTTT. This sequence encodes CASSLQGRGTDTQYF.

V and J are TRBV28 and TRBJ1-2, with unresolved D. V dropped 6 bases and J dropped 1 base, with 15 bases sitting between them. This CDR3 has 15 amino acids. Germline CDR1 is MDHEN and CDR2 is SYDVKM. CDR3 in DNA: TGTGCCAGCAGCCTGATGTCAGTTAATAACTATGGCTACACCTTC. Encoded protein: CASSLMSVNNYGYTF.

The table lists this clone with a count of one. The chain recombines TRBV11-2 with TRBJ2-1; TRBD1 or TRBD2 may be the D gene (5 bases each). The CDR3 totals 17 residues. V lost 4 bases and J 6 bases, leaving 22 bases between the germline ends. Germline-derived CDR1 and CDR2 are SGHAT and FQNNGV. CDR3 in DNA: TGTGCCAGCAGCTCAGCCGATCCGCCGGGGCTCCCCAATGAGCAGTTCTTC. It translates to CASSSADPPGLPNEQFF.

The chain links TRBV28 to TRBJ1-1; the D gene is possibly TRBD1 (6 bases). The CDR3 is 13 residues long. In germline, CDR1 is MDHEN, CDR2 SYDVKM. Deletions cut 5 bases from V and 4 bases from J, with 11 bases between. This chain's CDR3 is CASSRDTGTEAFF. DNA of the CDR3: TGTGCCAGCAGTCGGGACACGGGCACTGAAGCTTTCTTT. The whole variable domain, filled in from reference TRBV28 and TRBJ1-1, reads DVKVTQSSRYLVKRTGEKVFLECVQDMDHENMFWYRQDPGLGLRLIYFSYDVKMKEKGDIPEGYSVSREKKERFSLILESASTNQTSMYLCASSRDTGTEAFFGQGTRLTVV.

The V call is TRBV6-6, the J call TRBJ2-3; no definite D call. Trimming pared 6 bases from V and 6 bases from J, leaving 13 bases between. Germline V gene data show CDR1 as MNHNY and CDR2 as SVGAGI (reference sequence). The CDR3 contains 13 residues. CDR3 sequence (DNA): TGTGCCAGCAGAAGGAGTGCAATGGATACGCAGTATTTT. This codes for CASRRSAMDTQYF.

This chain links TRBV5-1 with TRBJ1-2, with TRBD1 matching over 8 bases. The trim removed 1 base at V and 8 bases at J, leaving 4 bases unmatched. The CDR3 totals 13 residues. CDR1 is SGHRS and CDR2 is YFSETQ in the germline V gene. The CDR3: CASSLWTGNGYTF. DNA of the CDR3: TGCGCCAGCAGCTTGTGGACAGGGAACGGCTACACCTTC.

The V and J genes are TRBV30 and TRBJ2-5; D uncertain. Germline V gives CDR1 GTSNPN, CDR2 SVGIG (reference sequence). V was trimmed by 4 bases and J by 2 bases, leaving 17 bases between them. The CDR3 loop spans 15 amino acids. The DNA of the CDR3 is TGTGCCTGGAATCCATCTTTGGCCGCGCAAGAGACCCAGTACTTC. Translated: CAWNPSLAAQETQYF.

J is TRBJ2-7 and V is TRBV14, with D tentatively TRBD2 (5 bases). Per the germline V gene, CDR1 is SGHDN and CDR2 is FVKESK. There are 13 residues in the CDR3. Trimming shortened V by 4 bases and J by 7 bases, and 14 bases separated the two germline ends. In DNA form, the CDR3 reads TGTGCCAGCAGCCTAAGGGAGCGGTGGGAGCAGTACTTC. Translation gives CASSLRERWEQYF.

The chain is built from TRBV11-3 and TRBJ2-1; D could derive from TRBD1 or TRBD2 (6 bases each). CDR3 length: 14 amino acids. From germline, CDR1 is SGHNT and CDR2 YENEEA. V was shortened by 3 bases and J by 2 bases, with 8 bases between the two germline ends. For the CDR3, the DNA is TGTGCCAGCAGCTTGAGGGGGGCCTACAATGAGCAGTTCTTC. This sequence encodes CASSLRGAYNEQFF.

The sample holds a few counts of this clone. This chain connects TRBV7-9 to TRBJ1-4; possible D gene TRBD1, 5 bases. CDR1 is SEHNR, CDR2 FQNEAQ, per germline (reference sequence). The CDR3 spans 15 residues. Trimming cost V 5 bases and J 6 bases, with 16 bases left between them. CDR3 residues: CASSRTQGFDEKLFF. In nucleotides, the CDR3 is TGTGCCAGCAGCCGTACCCAGGGCTTCGATGAAAAACTGTTTTTT.

This sequence joins TRBV28 and TRBJ2-1, with D hard to call. The CDR3 is 11 amino acids. Looked up from germline, CDR1 is MDHEN and CDR2 is SYDVKM. V was clipped by 2 bases and J by 11 bases, with 7 bases between them. In DNA, the CDR3 is TGTGCCAGCAGTTTAGGCGATCAGCAGTTCTTC. Translated: CASSLGDQQFF.

V usage is TRBV6-6 and J usage is TRBJ1-5; possibly TRBD1 for D (5 bases). The V gene's germline CDR1 is MNHNY and CDR2 SVGAGI (reference sequence). The CDR3 is made up of 16 amino acids. Between the trimmed V and J ends, which lost 5 bases and 7 bases, there was a span of 21 bases. CDR3 in amino acids: CASSRTGELKWQPQHF. DNA for the CDR3: TGTGCCAGCAGTAGGACGGGGGAACTTAAATGGCAGCCCCAGCATTTT.

The CDR3 is CASSLTGPGDEQYF. The CDR3 DNA sequence: TGTGCCAGCAGTTTAACAGGCCCAGGGGACGAGCAGTACTTC. The chain joins TRBV28 to TRBJ2-7; TRBD1 might be the D (6 bases). Germline V CDR1 and CDR2: MDHEN, SYDVKM. V shed 2 bases and J shed 5 bases, with 13 bases lying between them. The length of the CDR3 is 14 residues.

In its sample, this clone was seen a few times. The V gene is TRBV7-9, the J gene TRBJ1-1; 7 bases are shared with TRBD1. The CDR3 spans 15 residues. Germline CDR1 SEHNR, CDR2 FQNEAQ (reference sequence). V was pared by 1 base and J by 3 bases, with 5 bases of the junction left unmatched. CDR3 sequence (DNA): TGTGCCAGCAGCTTAGGAGGGGGCGCCGACACTGAAGCTTTCTTT. Its translation: CASSLGGGADTEAFF. The entire variable domain, with the rest obtained from reference TRBV7-9 and TRBJ1-1, is as follows: DTGVSQNPRHKITKRGQNVTFRCDPISEHNRLYWYRQTLGQGPEFLTYFQNEAQLEKSRLLSDRFSAERPKGSFSTLEIQRTEQGDSAMYLCASSLGGGADTEAFFGQGTRLTVV.

The chain combines TRBV7-9 with TRBJ1-4; unclear D gene. The CDR3 has 14 amino acids. Germline assignment: CDR1 SEHNR and CDR2 FQNEAQ (reference sequence). With 2 bases removed from V and 7 bases from J, the gap between germline ends came to 11 bases. This CDR3 is CASSLPTEGEKLFF. The CDR3 DNA is TGTGCCAGCAGCTTACCCACCGAGGGTGAAAAACTGTTTTTT.

The gene calls are TRBV4-2 and TRBJ2-7; 11 bases align to TRBD2. The CDR3 totals 16 residues. Germline CDR1 reads LGHNA; CDR2 reads YNFKEQ. After removal of 0 bases from V and 3 bases from J, the junction contained 4 bases not matched to a gene. CDR3 residues: CASSQESLAGGYEQYF. CDR3 coding DNA: TGTGCCAGCAGCCAAGAGAGTCTAGCGGGGGGCTACGAGCAGTACTTC.